The sample holds many counts of the clone carrying this T cell receptor (beta chain). Its specificity is not known. The study made its TCR cDNA through 5'RACE template switching. That step introduced a universal primer site along with UMIs. TCRdb itself ran the 5' RACE reads through MiXCR, one entry per CDR3 protein. This sample has around 140,000 distinct CDR3 sequences, with less than 9.5% found just once. The germline V gene encodes CDR1 SGHRS and CDR2 YFSETQ. V lost 2 bases and J lost 0, with 2 bases in between. The CDR3 contains 12 residues. This sample was taken from a study of T cells after yellow fever vaccination. Findings and caveats of the study: The bulk population could contribute abundant contaminating clonotypes to FACS-sorted repertoires.

This specimen was CD4+ T cells sorted from PBMCs, taken 5 days after the yellow fever booster vaccination. The V and J genes are TRBV5-1 and TRBJ2-5; D is unresolved. The TCR originated in a man between 25 and 39 years old who received the YFV17D yellow fever vaccine. CDR3 in amino acids: CASSFNQETQYF. As DNA, the CDR3 is TGCGCCAGCAGCTTCAACCAAGAGACCCAGTACTTC.